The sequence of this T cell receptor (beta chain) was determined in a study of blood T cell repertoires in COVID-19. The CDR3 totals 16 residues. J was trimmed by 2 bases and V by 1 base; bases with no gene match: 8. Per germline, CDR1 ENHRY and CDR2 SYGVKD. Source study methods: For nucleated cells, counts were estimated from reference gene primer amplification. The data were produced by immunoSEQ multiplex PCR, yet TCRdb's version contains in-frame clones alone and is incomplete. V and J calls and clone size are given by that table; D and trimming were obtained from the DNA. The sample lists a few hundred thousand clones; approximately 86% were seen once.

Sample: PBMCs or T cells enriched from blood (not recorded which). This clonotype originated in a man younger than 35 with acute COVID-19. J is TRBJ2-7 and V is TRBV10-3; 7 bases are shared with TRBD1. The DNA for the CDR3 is TGTGCCATCAGTGAGTGGGAACAGGGGACCACCTACGAGCAGTACTTC. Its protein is CAISEWEQGTTYEQYF.